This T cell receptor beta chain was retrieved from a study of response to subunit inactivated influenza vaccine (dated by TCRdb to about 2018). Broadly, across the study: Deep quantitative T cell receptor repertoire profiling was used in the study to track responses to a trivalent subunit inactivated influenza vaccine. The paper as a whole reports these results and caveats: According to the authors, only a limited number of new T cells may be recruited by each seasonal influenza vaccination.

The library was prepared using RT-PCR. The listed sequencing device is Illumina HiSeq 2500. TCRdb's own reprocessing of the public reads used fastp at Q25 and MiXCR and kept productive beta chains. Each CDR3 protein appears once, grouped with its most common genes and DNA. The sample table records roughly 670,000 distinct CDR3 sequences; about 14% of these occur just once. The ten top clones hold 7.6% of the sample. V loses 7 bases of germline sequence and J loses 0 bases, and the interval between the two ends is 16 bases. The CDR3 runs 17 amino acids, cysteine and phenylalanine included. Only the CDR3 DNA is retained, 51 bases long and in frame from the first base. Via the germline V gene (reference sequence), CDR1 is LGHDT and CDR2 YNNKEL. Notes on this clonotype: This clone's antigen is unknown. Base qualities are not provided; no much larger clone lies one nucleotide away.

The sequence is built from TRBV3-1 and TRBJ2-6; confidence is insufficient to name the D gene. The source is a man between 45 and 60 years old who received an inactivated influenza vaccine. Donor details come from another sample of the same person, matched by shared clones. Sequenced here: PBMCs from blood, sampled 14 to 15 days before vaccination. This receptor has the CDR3 CASTYRRSHSGANVLTF. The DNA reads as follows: TGTGCCAGCACGTACCGACGGTCCCACTCTGGGGCCAACGTCCTGACTTTC.